This TCR beta chain was sequenced for a study of T cells in Graves' hyperthyroidism and ophthalmopathy. This clonotype was recorded many times. Amplification yielded TCR beta CDR3 regions, with RNA transcripts as the source. HTBI primers were used for first-round RT-PCR of the TCR CDR3. TCRdb recomputed calls from the multiplex PCR reads with MiXCR, one row per CDR3 protein. Found here are hundreds of thousands of distinct CDR3 sequences, 11% to 15% of them singletons; the top ten hold roughly 5.7%. The receptor was isolated from a woman aged 30 to 39 with Graves' hyperthyroidism that later progressed to Graves' ophthalmopathy. Source material: blood.

The CDR3 nucleotides read TGTGCCAGCAGTTTTTTGGGCAGGGCCAACTCTGGAAACACCATATATTTT. Translated, it gives CASSFLGRANSGNTIYF. The V gene is TRBV28, the J gene TRBJ1-3; D might be TRBD1 (5 bases). CDR1 MDHEN and CDR2 SYDVKM come from the germline V gene. Trimming took 3 bases from V and 0 from J, leaving 15 bases between them. This CDR3 region has 17 residues.